This T cell receptor beta chain was captured in a study of blood T cell repertoires in COVID-19. Profiling relied on immunoSEQ multiplex PCR, and the TCRdb table lists in-frame clones only, not all of them. The table records more than 150,000 clones, around 78% of them present only once. In its sample, this clone was seen once. The CDR3 sequence is 15 residues long. V lost 7 bases and J lost 5; bases outside the gene matches: 5. Germline loops: CDR1 MNHEY, CDR2 SMNVEV (reference sequence). The chain recombines TRBV27 with TRBJ2-3; 14 nucleotides agree with TRBD2. Sequencing was performed on peripheral blood. This TCR was recovered from a woman of 80 years or more with active or convalescent COVID-19. The chain's CDR3 is CASTPGLAGVDTQYF. The CDR3 DNA is TGTGCCAGCACCCCGGGACTAGCGGGAGTAGATACGCAGTATTTT.